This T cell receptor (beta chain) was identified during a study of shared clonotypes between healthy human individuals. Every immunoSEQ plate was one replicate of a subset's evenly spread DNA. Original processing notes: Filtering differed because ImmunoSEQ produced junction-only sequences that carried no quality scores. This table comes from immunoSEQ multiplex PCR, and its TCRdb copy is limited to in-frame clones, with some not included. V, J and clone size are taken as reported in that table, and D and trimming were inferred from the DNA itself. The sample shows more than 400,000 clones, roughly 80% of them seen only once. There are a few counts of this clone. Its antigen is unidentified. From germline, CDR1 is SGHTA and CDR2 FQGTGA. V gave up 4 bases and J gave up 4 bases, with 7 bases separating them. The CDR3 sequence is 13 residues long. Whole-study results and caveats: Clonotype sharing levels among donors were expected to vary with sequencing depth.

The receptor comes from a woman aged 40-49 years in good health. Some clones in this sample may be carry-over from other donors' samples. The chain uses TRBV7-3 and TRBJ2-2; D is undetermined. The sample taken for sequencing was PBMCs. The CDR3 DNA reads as TGTGCCAGCAGCTCAACAGCCACCGGGGAGCTGTTTTTT. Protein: CASSSTATGELFF.